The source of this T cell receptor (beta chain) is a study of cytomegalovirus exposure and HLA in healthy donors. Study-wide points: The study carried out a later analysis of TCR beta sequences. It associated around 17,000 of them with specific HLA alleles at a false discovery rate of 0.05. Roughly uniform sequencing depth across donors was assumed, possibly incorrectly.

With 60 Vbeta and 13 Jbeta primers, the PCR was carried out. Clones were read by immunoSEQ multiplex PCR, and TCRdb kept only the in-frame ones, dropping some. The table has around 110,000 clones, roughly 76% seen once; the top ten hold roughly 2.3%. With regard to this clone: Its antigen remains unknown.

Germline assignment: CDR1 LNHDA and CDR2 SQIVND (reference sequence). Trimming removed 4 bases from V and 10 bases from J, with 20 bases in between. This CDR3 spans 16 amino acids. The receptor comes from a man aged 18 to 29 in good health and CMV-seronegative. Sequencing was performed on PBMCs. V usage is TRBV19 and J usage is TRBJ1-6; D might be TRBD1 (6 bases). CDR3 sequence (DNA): TGTGCCAGTAGTACCACAGGGTCGCTCGGTGGGTCACCCCTCCACTTT. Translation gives CASSTTGSLGGSPLHF.